This T cell receptor (beta chain) derives from a study of control samples from healthy donors and cancer patients. Notes on this clone: The sample holds other DNA sequences that translate to the same CDR3.

CDR1 SGHTA and CDR2 FQGTGA come from the germline V gene. The CDR3 totals 15 residues. The junction had 5 bases not matched to a gene; V was cut back by 5 bases and J by 1 base. This table comes from immunoSEQ multiplex PCR, and its TCRdb copy is limited to in-frame clones, with some not included. The sample lists approximately 150,000 clones, about 86% seen once, with over 1.5% in the top ten. This TCR was recovered from a young man in good health. The sample was blood. The chain couples TRBV7-3 to TRBJ2-3; TRBD2 agrees at 8 bases. CDR3: CASSPTGGGTDTQYF. The DNA for the CDR3 is TGTGCCAGCAGCCCGACCGGGGGGGGCACAGATACGCAGTATTTT.